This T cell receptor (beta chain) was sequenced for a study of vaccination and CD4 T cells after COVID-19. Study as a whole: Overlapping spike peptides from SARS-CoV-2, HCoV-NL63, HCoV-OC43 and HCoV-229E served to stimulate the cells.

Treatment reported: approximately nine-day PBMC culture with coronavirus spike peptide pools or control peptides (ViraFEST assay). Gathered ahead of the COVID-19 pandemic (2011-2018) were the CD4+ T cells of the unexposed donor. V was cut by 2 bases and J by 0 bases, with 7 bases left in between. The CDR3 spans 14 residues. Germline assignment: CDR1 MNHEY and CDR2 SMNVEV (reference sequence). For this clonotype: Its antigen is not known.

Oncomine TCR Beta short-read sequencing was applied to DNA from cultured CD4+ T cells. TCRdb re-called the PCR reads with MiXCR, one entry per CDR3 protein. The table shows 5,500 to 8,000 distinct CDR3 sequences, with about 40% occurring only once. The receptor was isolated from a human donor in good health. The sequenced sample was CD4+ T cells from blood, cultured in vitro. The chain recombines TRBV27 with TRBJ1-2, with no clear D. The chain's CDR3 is CASSLGVTNYGYTF. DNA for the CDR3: TGTGCCAGCAGTTTAGGGGTTACTAACTATGGCTACACCTTC.